This TCR beta chain came from a study of blood T cells in healthy people across ages. Turning to the study itself: Using template switching, researchers captured about one barcoded beta molecule for each two T cells.

V was shortened by 4 bases and J by 3 bases, with 10 bases between the two germline ends. This CDR3 comprises 14 residues. Germline CDR1 is SGDLS and CDR2 is YYNGEE. This clonotype was seen more than once but under ten times. A J-beta primer mix and a sample-barcoded 5' primer were used in a second PCR of about 6 to 12 cycles. TCRdb recomputed calls from the 5' RACE reads with MiXCR, one row per CDR3 protein. This table has approximately 580,000 distinct CDR3 sequences, approximately 25% appearing once. Separately, the same data were catalogued under a study of T cells of mothers and their children.

V usage is TRBV9 and J usage is TRBJ2-2; unclear D gene. The source material was blood. The receptor comes from a boy between 10 and 17 years old in good health. The CDR3 DNA reads as TGTGCCAGCAGCTCGAGGACCTACACCGGGGAGCTGTTTTTT. It is translated as CASSSRTYTGELFF.